A few counts support the clone carrying this T cell receptor beta chain. TCRdb recomputed calls from the 5' RACE reads with MiXCR, one row per CDR3 protein. This table has some 200,000 distinct CDR3 sequences, around 13% appearing once. These data are taken from a study of CD8 T cells in ankylosing spondylitis. This CDR3 contains 12 residues. Germline loops: CDR1 SEHNR, CDR2 FQNEAQ (reference sequence). Trimming pared 1 base from V and 3 bases from J, leaving 3 bases between. The TCR comes from a male donor with ankylosing spondylitis or in good health (not recorded which). Sequencing input: blood, either unsorted or a sorted T cell fraction (not recorded which). V usage is TRBV7-9 and J usage is TRBJ1-1; D uncertain. The CDR3 protein is CASSLEDTEAFF. CDR3 nucleotide sequence: TGTGCCAGCAGCTTAGAAGACACTGAAGCTTTCTTT.